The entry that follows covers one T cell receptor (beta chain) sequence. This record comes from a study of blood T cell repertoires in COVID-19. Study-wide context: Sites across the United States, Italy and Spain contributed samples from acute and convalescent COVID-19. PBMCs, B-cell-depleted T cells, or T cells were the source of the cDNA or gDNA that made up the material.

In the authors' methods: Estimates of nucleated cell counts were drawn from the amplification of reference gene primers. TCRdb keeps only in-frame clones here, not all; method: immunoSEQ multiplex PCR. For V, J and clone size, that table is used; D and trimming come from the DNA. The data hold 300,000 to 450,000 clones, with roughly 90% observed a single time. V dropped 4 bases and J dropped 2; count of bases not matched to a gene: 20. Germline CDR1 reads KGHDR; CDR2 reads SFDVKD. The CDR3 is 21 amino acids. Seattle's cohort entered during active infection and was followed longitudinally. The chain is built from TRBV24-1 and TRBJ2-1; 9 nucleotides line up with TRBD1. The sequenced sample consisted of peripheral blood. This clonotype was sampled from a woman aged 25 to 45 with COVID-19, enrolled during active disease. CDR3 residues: CATSETRGAQGAPFTYNEQFF. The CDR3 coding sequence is TGTGCCACCAGTGAAACTCGTGGGGCACAGGGGGCCCCGTTTACCTACAATGAGCAGTTCTTC.